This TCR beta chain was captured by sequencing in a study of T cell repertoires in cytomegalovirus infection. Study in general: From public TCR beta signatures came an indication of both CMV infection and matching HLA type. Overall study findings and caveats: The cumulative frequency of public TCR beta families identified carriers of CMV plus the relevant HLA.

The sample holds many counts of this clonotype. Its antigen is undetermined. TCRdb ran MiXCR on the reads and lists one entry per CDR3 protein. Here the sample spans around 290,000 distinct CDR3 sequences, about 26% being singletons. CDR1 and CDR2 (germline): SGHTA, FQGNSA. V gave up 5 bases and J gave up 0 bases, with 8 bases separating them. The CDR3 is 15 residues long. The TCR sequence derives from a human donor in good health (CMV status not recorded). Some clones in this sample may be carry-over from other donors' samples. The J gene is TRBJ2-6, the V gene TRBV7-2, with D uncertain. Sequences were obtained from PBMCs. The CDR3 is CASSPTSSGANVLTF. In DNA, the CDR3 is TGTGCCAGCAGCCCGACAAGCTCTGGGGCCAACGTCCTGACTTTC.